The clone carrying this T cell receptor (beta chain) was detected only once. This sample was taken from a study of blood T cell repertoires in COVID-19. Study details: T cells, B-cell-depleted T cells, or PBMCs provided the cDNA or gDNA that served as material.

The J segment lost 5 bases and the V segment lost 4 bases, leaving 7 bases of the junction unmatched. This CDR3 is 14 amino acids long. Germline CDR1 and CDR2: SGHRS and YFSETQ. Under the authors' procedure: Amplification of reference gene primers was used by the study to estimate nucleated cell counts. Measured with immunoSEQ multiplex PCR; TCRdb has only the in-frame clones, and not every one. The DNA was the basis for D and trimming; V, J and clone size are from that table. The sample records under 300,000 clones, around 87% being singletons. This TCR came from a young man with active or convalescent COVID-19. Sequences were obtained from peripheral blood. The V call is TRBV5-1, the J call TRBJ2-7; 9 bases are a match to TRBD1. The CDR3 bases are TGCGCCAGCAGCGAGGGACAGGGTAGTGACGAGCAGTACTTC. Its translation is CASSEGQGSDEQYF.